This T cell receptor (beta chain) was observed in a study of long-term antiretroviral therapy in people with HIV. Notes on the study in general: The clones with expansion before ART were dominant in the repertoire at all time points. Diversity remained lower than transplant donor controls, even though it increased after ART.

Without exception, participants with HIV were treated in the United States. Runs used v3.0 of the immunoSEQ assay and were done at survey level. Repertoires were generated with immunoSEQ multiplex PCR, while TCRdb's copy carries only in-frame clones and drops some. The sample comprises tens of thousands of clones, more than 85% of which are singletons, and roughly 0.94% rests with the top ten. Note on this clone: Its antigen is still unknown.

The CDR3 consists of 14 residues. Germline CDR1 and CDR2: MNHNY and SVGAGI (reference sequence). V dropped 2 bases and J dropped 2; count of bases not matched to a gene: 2. The TCR sequence derives from a man aged 50 to 60 with HIV. The V and J genes are TRBV6-6 and TRBJ2-7, with TRBD1 matching 8 bases. Source: unsorted PBMCs, taken 2 years after starting antiretroviral therapy. In nucleotides, the CDR3 is TGTGCCAGCAGTTACGGGACAGGAACCTACGAGCAGTACTTC. As protein: CASSYGTGTYEQYF.